Listed here are 10 T cell receptor beta chains from one sample, sequenced in a study of cytomegalovirus exposure and HLA in healthy donors. Here immunoSEQ multiplex PCR was the method, and the copy in TCRdb shows in-frame clones only, minus some. The sample holds 100,000 to 150,000 clones, around nine tenths seen once. Sequencing was carried out using PBMCs. These receptor sequences come from a woman under 30 in good health and CMV-seronegative.

V gene TRBV6-5 combines with J gene TRBJ1-1; D is unclear. The CDR3 covers 15 residues. V was shortened by 0 bases and J by 4 bases, with 12 bases between the two germline ends. Germline V gene lookup returns CDR1 MNHEY and CDR2 SVGAGI. The CDR3 here is CASSYSSPEPTEAFF. The CDR3 bases are TGTGCCAGCAGTTACTCATCCCCCGAGCCCACTGAAGCTTTCTTT.

J is TRBJ2-7 and V is TRBV7-8; 14 nucleotides agree with TRBD2. CDR1 and CDR2 from the germline V gene are SGHVS and FQNEAQ. The ends lost 5 bases at V and 5 bases at J; junction bases unmatched: 8. The CDR3 has 16 residues. CDR3 in DNA: TGTGCCAGCAGCCCTCTAGGGACTAGCGGGAGACACGAGCAGTACTTC. Amino acids: CASSPLGTSGRHEQYF.

The table lists this clone with a count of one. The chain recombines TRBV6-5 with TRBJ1-5; no firm D call. The V end was cut by 5 bases, the J end by 1 base, with 6 bases between. The CDR3 is made up of 13 amino acids. Germline CDR1 MNHEY, CDR2 SVGAGI. The CDR3 is CASSTGSNQPQHF. The DNA for the CDR3 is TGTGCCAGCAGTACGGGGAGCAATCAGCCCCAGCATTTT.

The sample holds a few counts of this clone. This CDR3 is CASSRAQETQYF. The DNA for the CDR3 is TGTGCCAGCAGCAGGGCCCAAGAGACCCAGTACTTC. The chain joins TRBV6-1 to TRBJ2-5, with D possibly TRBD1 on 5 matching bases. V shed 6 bases and J shed 1 base, with 6 bases lying between them. The CDR3 consists of 12 residues. The germline V gene encodes CDR1 MNHNS and CDR2 SASEGT.

The CDR3 here is CASSAGTSDYNEQFF. CDR3 DNA: TGTGCCAGCAGCGCCGGGACTAGCGATTACAATGAGCAGTTCTTC. The chain has TRBV9 and TRBJ2-1; the match to TRBD2 covers 10 bases. CDR1 SGDLS and CDR2 YYNGEE come from the germline V gene. This CDR3 region has 15 residues. The ends lost 3 bases at V and 4 bases at J; junction bases unmatched: 4. Full variable domain (outside the CDR3, taken from reference TRBV9 and TRBJ2-1): DSGVTQTPKHLITATGQRVTLRCSPRSGDLSVYWYQQSLDQGLQFLIQYYNGEERAKGNILERFSAQQFPDLHSELNLSSLELGDSALYFCASSAGTSDYNEQFFGPGTRLTVL.

This chain joins TRBV29-1 and TRBJ2-1; D is undetermined. The CDR3 sequence is 17 residues long. Germline lookup yields CDR1 SQVTM and CDR2 ANQGSEA. Trimming stripped 4 bases from V and 1 base from J, with 20 bases between. The CDR3 sequence: CSVVTAFQAQSYNEQFF. The CDR3 bases are TGCAGCGTTGTGACGGCTTTTCAGGCCCAGTCCTACAATGAGCAGTTCTTC.

V is TRBV19 and J is TRBJ2-6; 9 positions match TRBD2. Germline trimming cut 6 bases from V and 4 bases from J; bases unmatched to any gene: 13. Germline-derived CDR1 and CDR2 are LNHDA and SQIVND (reference sequence). The CDR3 is made up of 18 amino acids. CDR3 DNA: TGTGCCAGTAGAGCGGGAGGATCCCATCGTGGCGGGGCCAACGTCCTGACTTTC. Residues: CASRAGGSHRGGANVLTF.

The gene calls are TRBV5-6 and TRBJ2-3; 11 nucleotides agree with TRBD2. The germline V gene has CDR1 SGHDT and CDR2 YYEEEE. J was trimmed by 0 bases and V by 0 bases; bases with no gene match: 6. This CDR3 has 18 residues. This CDR3 reads CASSLGVSGRASTDTQYF. CDR3 nucleotide sequence: TGTGCCAGCAGCTTGGGGGTTAGCGGGAGGGCTAGCACAGATACGCAGTATTTT.

The chain couples TRBV5-8 to TRBJ2-3; 12 bases are a match to TRBD2. Germline CDR1 is SGHTS and CDR2 is YDEGEE. V was clipped by 2 bases and J by 0 bases; unmatched bases: 4. The length of the CDR3 is 17 residues. The CDR3 protein is CASSLGLAGFSTDTQYF. The CDR3 DNA reads TGTGCCAGCAGCTTAGGACTAGCGGGATTTAGCACAGATACGCAGTATTTT.

The chain joins TRBV7-2 to TRBJ1-1, with D possibly matching TRBD1 (6 bases). The CDR3 runs to 15 residues. Trimming left V 0 bases short and J 5 bases short, with 13 bases between. CDR1 SGHTA and CDR2 FQGNSA come from the germline V gene. As DNA, the CDR3 is TGTGCCAGCAGCTTAGCGCAGGGGTTATTGACTGAAGCTTTCTTT. Protein sequence: CASSLAQGLLTEAFF.